The 18 T cell receptor beta chains reported below all come from one sample, sequenced in a study of T cell repertoires in cytomegalovirus infection. Via MiXCR, TCRdb re-called the reads, giving one row per CDR3 protein. The sample yields 700,000 to 850,000 distinct CDR3 sequences, around a third seen once. Which antigens these TCRs recognize remains unknown. The specimen was cultured CD8+ T cells from PBMCs, collected from culture after CMV antigen stimulation. Source of these receptors: a human donor in good health (CMV status not recorded). Some clones in this sample may be carry-over from other donors' samples.

In its sample, this clonotype was seen a few times. The gene calls are TRBV10-3 and TRBJ1-5; 7 bases fit TRBD1. Germline lookup yields CDR1 ENHRY and CDR2 SYGVKD. V dropped 2 bases and J dropped 0; count of bases not matched to a gene: 4. The CDR3 runs to 16 residues. The CDR3 DNA sequence: TGTGCCATCAGTGAGAAGGGGGCGGATAGCAATCAGCCCCAGCATTTT. It is translated as CAISEKGADSNQPQHF.

Ten or more counts support this clonotype. CDR3 bases: TGTGCCAGCAGTGAAAAGGGAATCACCGGGGAGCTGTTTTTT. Its protein is CASSEKGITGELFF. The V and J genes are TRBV6-1 and TRBJ2-2; no clear D. Trimming stripped 2 bases from V and 4 bases from J, with 8 bases between. The CDR3 loop spans 14 amino acids. Germline V lookup: CDR1 MNHNS, CDR2 SASEGT.

In this sample, this clonotype turned up a few times. The chain combines TRBV6-2 or TRBV6-3 with TRBJ2-7; 7 bases are shared with TRBD1. This CDR3 spans 15 amino acids. Germline V lookup: CDR1 MNHEY, CDR2 SVGEGT. Unmatched junction bases numbered 7, after V lost 5 bases and J lost 0 bases. This CDR3 is CASSQTRDSSYEQYV. The CDR3 DNA sequence: TGTGCCAGCAGTCAAACCCGGGACAGCTCCTACGAGCAGTACGTC.

In its sample, this clonotype was seen a few times. The J gene is TRBJ1-2, the V gene TRBV5-6, with D maybe TRBD1 (6 bases). The CDR3 is 15 amino acids. V was cut by 0 bases and J by 0 bases, with 9 bases left in between. From germline, CDR1 is SGHDT and CDR2 YYEEEE. The DNA for the CDR3 is TGTGCCAGCAGCTTGGACAGGGCCCCTAACTATGGCTACACCTTC. Translating it yields CASSLDRAPNYGYTF.

The CDR3 DNA follows: TGTGCCAGCAGCCGTGGGGGAACTAATGAAAAACTGTTTTTT. It encodes CASSRGGTNEKLFF. The chain couples TRBV7-6 to TRBJ1-4, with D possibly TRBD1 on 5 matching bases. The CDR3 length is 14 residues. Germline CDR1 SGHVS, CDR2 FNYEAQ. The ends were cut back, 5 bases at V and 1 base at J, with 8 bases in the middle.

This clonotype was seen repeatedly, ten times or more. This chain joins TRBV7-6 and TRBJ2-1; TRBD2 matches at 7 bases. V dropped 2 bases and J dropped 0; count of bases not matched to a gene: 7. CDR3 size: 17 residues. CDR1 SGHVS and CDR2 FNYEAQ come from the germline V gene. CDR3 amino acids: CASSLSRAGYSYNEQFF. The CDR3 DNA sequence: TGTGCCAGCAGCTTAAGCCGAGCGGGATACTCCTACAATGAGCAGTTCTTC.

This clonotype was seen a single time. The junction does not match germline at one end; this may be a read error. The chain combines TRBV9 with TRBJ2-1; TRBD2 aligns across 7 bases. The CDR3 length is 16 residues. Germline V lookup: CDR1 SGDLS, CDR2 YYNGEE. CDR3 DNA sequence: TGTGCCAGCAGCGTAGTAGGCGGGGGAGCCTACAATGGGCAGTTCTTC. This codes for CASSVVGGGAYNGQFF.

The chain uses TRBV6-5 and TRBJ2-5, with D unresolved. The CDR3 is 12 residues long. Germline CDR1 and CDR2: MNHEY and SVGAGI. V was clipped by 4 bases and J by 7 bases, with 10 bases between them. CDR3 nucleotides: TGTGCCAGCAGTTCCAATTTTGGGACCCAGTACTTC. Residues: CASSSNFGTQYF.

The J gene is TRBJ2-3, the V gene TRBV27; D may be TRBD1 (5 bases). CDR3 length: 16 residues. V was pared by 4 bases and J by 3 bases, with 17 bases between. Germline CDR1 and CDR2: MNHEY and SMNVEV (reference sequence). The CDR3 coding sequence is TGTGCCAGCAGTTCCCGAGGCACAGGAGTAACAGATACGCAGTATTTT. Translation: CASSSRGTGVTDTQYF.

This clonotype has a handful of counts. The chain recombines TRBV7-9 with TRBJ2-2; a possible D gene is TRBD1 (5 bases). V was clipped by 1 base and J by 6 bases, with 12 bases between them. Germline V gene data show CDR1 as SEHNR and CDR2 as FQNEAQ (reference sequence). The CDR3 totals 15 residues. The CDR3 sequence: CASSLVLTGPGELFF. CDR3 DNA: TGTGCCAGCAGCTTAGTCCTTACAGGCCCCGGGGAGCTGTTTTTT.

The chain is built from TRBV5-4 and TRBJ2-7, with TRBD1 matching over 7 bases. The CDR3 is made up of 14 amino acids. V was pared by 4 bases and J by 2 bases, with 6 bases of the junction left unmatched. The germline V gene has CDR1 SGHNT and CDR2 YYREEE (reference sequence). The CDR3: CASSLQGITYEQYF. The CDR3 region has the DNA TGTGCCAGCAGCCTACAGGGGATTACCTACGAGCAGTACTTC.

The J gene is TRBJ2-2, the V gene TRBV5-1; possible D gene TRBD2, 6 bases. The CDR3 consists of 15 residues. The V end lost 3 bases, the J end lost 2 bases, and 11 bases lay between the germline ends. Germline V gene sequence: CDR1 SGHRS, CDR2 YFSETQ. The CDR3 nucleotides read TGCGCCAGCAGCTCGGGGGACCGAAACACCGGGGAGCTGTTTTTT. It encodes CASSSGDRNTGELFF.

V usage is TRBV28 and J usage is TRBJ1-1; TRBD1 might be the D (5 bases). Germline lookup yields CDR1 MDHEN and CDR2 SYDVKM. The V end lost 5 bases, the J end lost 1 base, and 14 bases lay between the germline ends. This CDR3 is built from 15 residues. The DNA of the CDR3 is TGTGCCAGCAGTGCCAGGGCAGGCCCGAACACTGAAGCTTTCTTT. Encoded protein: CASSARAGPNTEAFF.

The V and J genes are TRBV20-1 and TRBJ1-2; maybe TRBD1 (5 bases). Germline V gives CDR1 DFQATT, CDR2 SNEGSKA (reference sequence). This CDR3 spans 13 amino acids. With 3 bases removed from V and 3 bases from J, the gap between germline ends came to 11 bases. CDR3 coding DNA: TGCAGTGCTAGCCCAGGGCGAGACTATGGCTACACCTTC. Translating it yields CSASPGRDYGYTF.

The table lists this clonotype with a few counts. The J gene is TRBJ2-5, the V gene TRBV27, with D possibly TRBD2 on 5 matching bases. The V end was cut by 6 bases, the J end by 1 base, with 12 bases between. Germline V CDR1 and CDR2: MNHEY, SMNVEV (reference sequence). CDR3 size: 14 residues. CDR3 coding DNA: TGTGCCAGCAGCCCCGTAGGGAGCCAAGAGACCCAGTACTTC. Protein: CASSPVGSQETQYF.

This clonotype came up a few times. This chain uses TRBV6-1 with TRBJ2-7; 9 bases map to TRBD1. CDR3 length: 15 residues. CDR1 and CDR2 (germline): MNHNS, SASEGT. The trim removed 6 bases at V and 2 bases at J, leaving 8 bases unmatched. CDR3 loop: CASRLDRGTPYEQYV. CDR3 bases: TGTGCCAGCAGACTGGACAGGGGTACACCCTACGAGCAGTACGTC.

This chain joins TRBV6-2 or TRBV6-3 and TRBJ1-4; 9 positions match TRBD1. The trim removed 5 bases at V and 7 bases at J, leaving 5 bases unmatched. Germline CDR1 is MNHEY and CDR2 is SVGEGT. The CDR3 is 14 amino acids. CDR3 residues: CASSTGTGTEKLFF. CDR3 coding DNA: TGTGCCAGCAGTACCGGGACAGGGACTGAAAAACTGTTTTTT.

This clonotype was observed a few times. The gene calls are TRBV6-2 or TRBV6-3 and TRBJ2-1; 8 positions agree with TRBD2. V shed 9 bases, J shed 4 bases, and the junction held 17 bases outside the gene matches. Germline-derived CDR1 and CDR2 are MNHEY and SVGEGT. The CDR3 has 17 amino acids. Here the CDR3 reads CASLNLLQRGSYNEQFF. DNA for the CDR3: TGTGCCAGTCTAAATCTTTTACAGCGGGGGTCTTACAATGAGCAGTTCTTC.